The entry below describes one TCR beta chain. The antigen remains unidentified. The ends were cut back, 3 bases at V and 5 bases at J, with 6 bases in the middle. The CDR3 covers 12 residues. CDR1 is SGHKS, CDR2 YYEKEE, per germline (reference sequence). PCR primers comprised 60 Vbeta and 13 Jbeta primers. Sequencing was performed with immunoSEQ multiplex PCR; in TCRdb, only in-frame clones are kept and a portion is missing. Its table lists approximately 130,000 clones. This sample is part of a study of cytomegalovirus exposure and HLA in healthy donors. Study observations and caveats: Per a prior analysis, the majority of TCR beta V segments were productive roughly 87% or roughly 30% of the time. With high specificity and sensitivity, the classifier reportedly diagnosed cytomegalovirus status. HLA allele associations emerged for some 16,000 TCR beta sequences in a later analysis, at 0.05 false discovery rate. There were some V segments, including TRBV6-2 and TRBV6-3, excluded as indistinguishable.

The specimen sequenced was PBMCs. The V gene is TRBV5-5, the J gene TRBJ1-5; unclear D gene. The clonotype originates from a woman between 55 and 75 years old in good health and CMV-seronegative. The CDR3 DNA follows: TGTGCCAGCAGCTGGGCCGATCAGCCCCAGCATTTT. Its protein is CASSWADQPQHF.